A single sample is the source of the 29 T cell receptor beta chains below, sequenced in a study of blood T cell repertoires in COVID-19. Sequencing was performed with immunoSEQ multiplex PCR; in TCRdb, only in-frame clones are kept and a portion is missing. This sample has about 240,000 clones; 65% to 90% occur once, and the top ten carry approximately 5.1%. The source material was peripheral blood. Source of these receptors: a man aged 50-59 years with COVID-19, enrolled during active disease.

The chain combines TRBV6-1 with TRBJ1-6, with TRBD1 as a possible D gene (6 bases). CDR1 is MNHNS and CDR2 is SASEGT in the germline V gene. Trimming cost V 2 bases and J 7 bases, with 15 bases left between them. CDR3 length: 16 amino acids. The CDR3 here is CASSEIGVRGNSPLHF. The DNA for the CDR3 is TGTGCCAGCAGTGAAATCGGCGTGAGGGGGAATTCACCCCTCCACTTT.

V is TRBV18 and J is TRBJ1-4; possibly TRBD1 for D (5 bases). The CDR3 totals 19 residues. Germline CDR1 reads KGHSH; CDR2 reads LQKENI. V gave up 6 bases and J gave up 0 bases, with 23 bases separating them. CDR3 DNA: TGTGCCAGCTCCGACTTAACAGGAAAAGGGCTTCCAACTAATGAAAAACTGTTTTTT. The encoded protein is CASSDLTGKGLPTNEKLFF.

The rearrangement uses TRBV30 and TRBJ2-7; the match to TRBD2 covers 13 bases. Trimming took 2 bases from V and 7 from J; bases not matched to a gene: 11. The germline gives CDR1 GTSNPN, CDR2 SVGIG (reference sequence). The CDR3 has 16 amino acids. The CDR3 region has the DNA TGTGCCTGGAGTCCCCCCACTAGCGGGGGGGCGATGGAGCAGTACTTC. It codes for CAWSPPTSGGAMEQYF.

The V call is TRBV5-1, the J call TRBJ2-5; possible D gene TRBD1, 6 bases. The CDR3 extends over 15 amino acids. In germline, CDR1 is SGHRS, CDR2 YFSETQ. The V and J ends lost 2 bases and 2 bases respectively, with 13 bases between them. CDR3 residues: CASSLQGGGQETQYF. Here the CDR3 DNA reads TGCGCCAGCAGCTTACAGGGTGGGGGACAAGAGACCCAGTACTTC.

This chain uses TRBV19 with TRBJ2-7, with 8 bases lining up with TRBD1. There are 19 residues in the CDR3. Germline V lookup: CDR1 LNHDA, CDR2 SQIVND (reference sequence). V was clipped by 5 bases and J by 7 bases; unmatched bases: 25. The CDR3 bases are TGTGCCAGTAGTCGCGATACCCCCTCTCGCAGGCAGGGGGCGTGGGAGCAGTACTTC. This sequence encodes CASSRDTPSRRQGAWEQYF.

The count of this clone is one. V and J are TRBV5-1 and TRBJ1-2, with a weak D call TRBD1 (5 bases). Looked up from germline, CDR1 is SGHRS and CDR2 is YFSETQ. This CDR3 has 14 residues. V lost 0 bases and J lost 8, with 14 bases in between. Written as DNA, the CDR3 is TGCGCCAGCAGCTTGGATACAGGTGAATACGGCTACACCTTC. It codes for CASSLDTGEYGYTF.

V is TRBV14 and J is TRBJ2-7, with TRBD1 identical over 8 bases. Unmatched junction bases numbered 5, after V lost 5 bases and J lost 2 bases. The CDR3 has 14 residues. From germline, CDR1 is SGHDN and CDR2 FVKESK. The CDR3 sequence is CASSWTGLPYEQYF. The DNA of the CDR3 is TGTGCCAGCAGCTGGACAGGGCTCCCCTACGAGCAGTACTTC.

The chain is built from TRBV2 and TRBJ1-1, with 7 bases matching TRBD1. This CDR3 spans 13 amino acids. The junction had 4 bases not matched to a gene; V was cut back by 2 bases and J by 7 bases. CDR1 is SNHLY and CDR2 is FYNNEI in the germline V gene. The CDR3: CASSELGQIEAFF. CDR3 DNA: TGTGCCAGCAGTGAATTGGGACAGATTGAAGCTTTCTTT.

This chain links TRBV12-5 with TRBJ2-5; 7 bases are a match to TRBD2. From germline, CDR1 is LGHNT and CDR2 FRNRAP. Trimming took 5 bases from V and 6 from J; bases not matched to a gene: 3. This CDR3 comprises 12 residues. The CDR3 region is CASGTGRKTQYF. CDR3 DNA sequence: TGTGCTAGTGGTACCGGGAGGAAGACCCAGTACTTC.

This clone was picked up one time. The chain recombines TRBV5-4 with TRBJ2-5, with D perhaps matching TRBD2 (7 bases). CDR3 length: 16 residues. Between the trimmed V and J ends, which lost 2 bases and 1 base, there was a span of 15 bases. Germline lookup yields CDR1 SGHNT and CDR2 YYREEE (reference sequence). CDR3 protein: CASSFGRGAGQETQYF. The CDR3 DNA reads as TGTGCCAGCAGCTTTGGGAGGGGGGCCGGCCAAGAGACCCAGTACTTC. The full variable domain, rest sourced from reference TRBV5-4 and TRBJ2-5, is ETGVTQSPTHLIKTRGQQVTLRCSSQSGHNTVSWYQQALGQGPQFIFQYYREEENGRGNFPPRFSGLQFPNYSSELNVNALELDDSALYLCASSFGRGAGQETQYFGPGTRLLVL.

The chain combines TRBV10-3 with TRBJ1-5; TRBD1 is a possible D gene (6 bases). There are 13 residues in the CDR3. Trimming pared 10 bases from V and 6 bases from J, leaving 16 bases between. The germline V gene encodes CDR1 ENHRY and CDR2 SYGVKD. The CDR3 loop reads CATLRGFGQPQHF. The CDR3 coding sequence is TGTGCCACCCTCAGGGGTTTTGGTCAGCCCCAGCATTTT.

The chain has TRBV27 and TRBJ2-5, with a weak D call TRBD1 (5 bases). Deletions cut 5 bases from V and 7 bases from J, with 14 bases between. The CDR3 is made up of 13 amino acids. In germline, CDR1 is MNHEY, CDR2 SMNVEV (reference sequence). The CDR3 region is CASSKQAYGTQYF. In nucleotides, the CDR3 is TGTGCCAGCAGTAAACAGGCATACGGGACCCAGTACTTC.

The chain joins TRBV4-2 to TRBJ1-6; 7 nucleotides agree with TRBD1. Trimming cost V 0 bases and J 4 bases; bases outside gene matches: 6. The CDR3 sequence is 17 residues long. The germline CDR1 and CDR2 sequences are LGHNA and YNFKEQ. DNA of the CDR3: TGTGCCAGCAGCCAAGACGTCCCGGGACAGTATAATTCACCCCTCCACTTT. It specifies CASSQDVPGQYNSPLHF.

CDR3 region: CASSVEVGYGYTF. CDR3 nucleotides: TGTGCCAGCAGTGTGGAGGTGGGGTATGGCTACACCTTC. V usage is TRBV2 and J usage is TRBJ1-2; D unclear. There are 13 residues in the CDR3. Deletions cut 4 bases from V and 5 bases from J, with 11 bases between. Germline lookup yields CDR1 SNHLY and CDR2 FYNNEI. Full variable domain (missing parts from reference TRBV2 and TRBJ1-2): EPEVTQTPSHQVTQMGQEVILRCVPISNHLYFYWYRQILGQKVEFLVSFYNNEISEKSEIFDDQFSVERPDGSNFTLKIRSTKLEDSAMYFCASSVEVGYGYTFGSGTRLTVV.

The chain recombines TRBV4-2 with TRBJ2-7; no reliable D call. The CDR3 is 15 residues long. Trimming removed 0 bases at V and 0 bases at J, with 9 bases between. Per the germline V gene, CDR1 is LGHNA and CDR2 is YNFKEQ. The CDR3 DNA is TGTGCCAGCAGCCAAGATACCCACAGCTCCTACGAGCAGTACTTC. Its protein product is CASSQDTHSSYEQYF.

J is TRBJ2-7 and V is TRBV6-5, with 9 bases that match TRBD1. The ends lost 5 bases at V and 4 bases at J; junction bases unmatched: 6. The CDR3 spans 14 residues. Germline V gives CDR1 MNHEY, CDR2 SVGAGI. CDR3 residues: CASSIQGASYEQYF. The DNA for the CDR3 is TGTGCCAGCAGTATACAGGGGGCATCGTACGAGCAGTACTTC.

The chain carries TRBV19 and TRBJ1-6, with 8 nucleotides matching TRBD1. The V gene end was trimmed by 10 bases and the J gene end by 13 bases; junction bases not matched to a gene: 9. CDR3 size: 12 residues. The germline gives CDR1 LNHDA, CDR2 SQIVND (reference sequence). CDR3 coding DNA: TGTGCCACCCGAGGACAGGGATCGCCCCTCCACTTT. Residues: CATRGQGSPLHF. The full variable domain, rest sourced from reference TRBV19 and TRBJ1-6, is DGGITQSPKYLFRKEGQNVTLSCEQNLNHDAMYWYRQDPGQGLRLIYYSQIVNDFQKGDIAEGYSVSREKKESFPLTVTSAQKNPTAFYLCATRGQGSPLHFGNGTRLTVT.

The chain combines TRBV15 with TRBJ1-2; no clear D gene. The CDR3 is 14 amino acids. Germline V gives CDR1 LNHNV, CDR2 YYDKDF (reference sequence). Trimming cost V 11 bases and J 2 bases, with 18 bases left between them. CDR3 nucleotides: TGTGCCGTTAGTAAGGAAGCGGGGAACTATGGCTACACCTTC. Its protein product is CAVSKEAGNYGYTF.

In its sample, this clone was seen once. The rearrangement uses TRBV4-1 and TRBJ1-3; 8 nucleotides line up with TRBD1. Germline values: CDR1 MGHRA, CDR2 YSYEKL. The CDR3 runs to 17 residues. V was clipped by 4 bases and J by 3 bases; unmatched bases: 11. The CDR3: CASSPSLRTGHGNTIYF. CDR3 nucleotide sequence: TGCGCCAGCAGCCCTTCATTAAGGACAGGGCATGGAAACACCATATATTTT.

The chain employs TRBV6-5 and TRBJ1-5; 7 bases are shared with TRBD1. The CDR3 loop spans 15 amino acids. Germline loops: CDR1 MNHEY, CDR2 SVGAGI. J gave up 7 bases and V 0 bases, and 6 bases lay outside the gene matches. In DNA, the CDR3 is TGTGCCAGCAGTTACTCGGGTACAGGGGACCAGCCCCAGCATTTT. Protein: CASSYSGTGDQPQHF.

The rearrangement links TRBV9 to TRBJ1-2; D unresolved. The CDR3 runs 13 residues. The germline gives CDR1 SGDLS, CDR2 YYNGEE. Deletions cut 3 bases from V and 5 bases from J, with 11 bases between. As DNA, the CDR3 is TGTGCCAGCAGCGGTTCAGAGGGTTATGGCTACACCTTC. It specifies CASSGSEGYGYTF.

The chain combines TRBV19 with TRBJ1-5; maybe TRBD1 (6 bases). Germline-derived CDR1 and CDR2 are LNHDA and SQIVND (reference sequence). The CDR3 covers 14 residues. The V end was cut by 5 bases, the J end by 2 bases, with 10 bases between. The CDR3 region is CASSWTVGNQPQHF. The DNA of the CDR3 is TGTGCCAGTAGTTGGACAGTTGGCAATCAGCCCCAGCATTTT.

This clone was detected once. The gene calls are TRBV4-1 and TRBJ1-5; D unresolved. The V gene lost 4 bases and the J gene lost 2 bases, with 9 bases spanning the gap. CDR1 is MGHRA and CDR2 is YSYEKL in the germline V gene. The CDR3 contains 14 residues. Written as DNA, the CDR3 is TGCGCCAGCAGCCCCGACCGGGGCAATCAGCCCCAGCATTTT. Translating gives CASSPDRGNQPQHF.

The V and J genes are TRBV2 and TRBJ2-2; D perhaps matches TRBD1 (7 bases). Trimming removed 6 bases at V and 3 bases at J, with 11 bases between. The CDR3 totals 14 residues. CDR1 is SNHLY, CDR2 FYNNEI, per germline. Here the CDR3 reads CASSQGGYTGELFF. CDR3 DNA sequence: TGTGCCAGCAGCCAGGGGGGATACACCGGGGAGCTGTTTTTT.

This clone has only a few counts. The J gene is TRBJ1-4, the V gene TRBV7-9, with a possible D match to TRBD1 (6 bases). This CDR3 comprises 15 residues. V lost 4 bases to trimming and J lost 0 bases, with 9 bases between them. The V gene's germline CDR1 is SEHNR and CDR2 FQNEAQ (reference sequence). The CDR3 DNA sequence: TGTGCCAGCAGCTCCTGGACAGCAACTAATGAAAAACTGTTTTTT. Protein: CASSSWTATNEKLFF.

This clone was detected once. Here the CDR3 reads CASSLTQGSGANVLTF. DNA of the CDR3: TGTGCCAGCAGCCTTACACAGGGGTCTGGGGCCAACGTCCTGACTTTC. V gene TRBV4-2 combines with J gene TRBJ2-6, with TRBD1 identical over 7 bases. In germline, CDR1 is LGHNA, CDR2 YNFKEQ. The CDR3 covers 16 residues. J gave up 1 base and V 4 bases, and 4 bases lay outside the gene matches.

The rearrangement uses TRBV23-1 and TRBJ1-2, with D perhaps TRBD1 (5 bases). TRBV23-1 qualifies as an ORF whose function is uncertain. V was cut by 5 bases and J by 0 bases, with 25 bases left in between. CDR3 length: 19 amino acids. CDR3: CASSISLTTATIANYGYTF. The CDR3 nucleotides are TGCGCCAGCAGTATATCTTTGACGACAGCGACCATAGCTAACTATGGCTACACCTTC.

This chain uses TRBV2 with TRBJ1-2; D might be TRBD1 (6 bases). Trimming removed 6 bases from V and 2 bases from J, with 13 bases in between. The CDR3 extends over 14 amino acids. CDR1 is SNHLY and CDR2 is FYNNEI in the germline V gene. The CDR3 region is CASRTTGSNYGYTF. The DNA of the CDR3 is TGTGCCAGCAGAACCACAGGGTCCAACTATGGCTACACCTTC.

The V gene is TRBV4-2, the J gene TRBJ1-2; 7 bases are a match to TRBD1. Unmatched junction bases numbered 3, after V lost 4 bases and J lost 1 base. The CDR3 runs to 14 residues. Germline V gene lookup returns CDR1 LGHNA and CDR2 YNFKEQ. The DNA of the CDR3 is TGTGCCAGCAGCCGGGCAGGGGGTAACTATGGCTACACCTTC. Amino acid sequence: CASSRAGGNYGYTF.